Given below is one T cell receptor beta chain in context. The antigen is unknown. A read error may produce the germline difference seen at one junction end. These data come from a study of beta chain features in type 1 diabetes. Notes on the study in general: Type 1 diabetes patients had moderately but significantly shorter TCRB CDR3s in all four CD4+ subsets.

CD45RO/CCR7/CD25/CD127/CD95/CD27 separated CD4+ naive, central memory, regulatory and stem cell-like memory cells by sorting. The CDR3 spans 13 residues. Germline V lookup: CDR1 SSHAT, CDR2 FNYEAQ (reference sequence). Isolated RNA was reverse transcribed in full, so expressed TCRB transcripts were sequenced. The method was immunoSEQ multiplex PCR; TCRdb's version includes in-frame clones alone and lacks a portion of them. The table has over 200,000 clones, 11% seen once; the top ten hold around 0.017%. This chain links TRBV7-7 with TRBJ2-5; perhaps TRBD2 as D (5 bases). The sequence derives from a man aged 30 to 39 with type 1 diabetes. The specimen was naive CD4+ T cells from blood. CDR3 coding DNA: TGTGCTAGCAGCTTAGCATCGGGGGAGACCCAGTACTTC. Protein product: CASSLASGETQYF.